This T cell receptor beta chain was identified in a study of T cell responses to AZD1222 COVID-19 vaccine. In the study overall: The analysis combined second doses at about 4 or about 12 weeks. Regarding the study as a whole: Among spike-specific TCRs, nearly half reportedly target unmutated variant regions. Females outnumbered males among donors, who were mostly white British; clonal diversity was possibly underestimated. At 160-218 and 743-854, vaccine-associated CD4 TCRs were dominant, and they spanned spike.

The CDR3 is made up of 13 amino acids. Trimming cost V 4 bases and J 4 bases, with 11 bases left between them. The germline V gene encodes CDR1 SQVTM and CDR2 ANQGSEA. Concerning this clone itself: As yet, its antigen is unknown.

Profiling relied on immunoSEQ multiplex PCR, and the TCRdb table lists in-frame clones only, not all of them. Among roughly 140,000 clones listed, around nine tenths were seen once. Sequenced material: peripheral blood, taken on day 0 of AZD1222 vaccination. The TCR was taken from an adult in good health. The chain is built from TRBV29-1 and TRBJ1-3; D is ambiguous. The CDR3 DNA reads TGCAGCGTTGGTAGTACAGCAGGAAACACCATATATTTT. This codes for CSVGSTAGNTIYF. Filled out from reference TRBV29-1 and TRBJ1-3, the complete variable domain reads SAVISQKPSRDICQRGTSLTIQCQVDSQVTMMFWYRQQPGQSLTLIATANQGSEATYESGFVIDKFPISRPNLTFSTLTVSNMSPEDSSIYLCSVGSTAGNTIYFGEGSWLTVV.